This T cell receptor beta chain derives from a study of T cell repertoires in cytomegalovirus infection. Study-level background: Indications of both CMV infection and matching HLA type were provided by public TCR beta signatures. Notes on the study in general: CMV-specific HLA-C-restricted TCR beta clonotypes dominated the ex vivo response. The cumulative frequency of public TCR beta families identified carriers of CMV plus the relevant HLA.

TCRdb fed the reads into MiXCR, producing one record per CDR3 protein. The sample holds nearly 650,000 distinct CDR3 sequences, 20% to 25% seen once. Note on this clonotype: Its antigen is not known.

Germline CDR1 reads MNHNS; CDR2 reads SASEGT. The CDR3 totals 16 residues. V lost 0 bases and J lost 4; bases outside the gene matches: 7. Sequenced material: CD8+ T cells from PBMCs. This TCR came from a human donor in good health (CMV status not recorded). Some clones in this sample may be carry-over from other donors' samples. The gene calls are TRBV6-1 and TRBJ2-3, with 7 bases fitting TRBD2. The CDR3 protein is CASSEAGGIYPDTQYF. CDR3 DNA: TGTGCCAGCAGTGAAGCCGGGGGGATATACCCAGATACGCAGTATTTT.